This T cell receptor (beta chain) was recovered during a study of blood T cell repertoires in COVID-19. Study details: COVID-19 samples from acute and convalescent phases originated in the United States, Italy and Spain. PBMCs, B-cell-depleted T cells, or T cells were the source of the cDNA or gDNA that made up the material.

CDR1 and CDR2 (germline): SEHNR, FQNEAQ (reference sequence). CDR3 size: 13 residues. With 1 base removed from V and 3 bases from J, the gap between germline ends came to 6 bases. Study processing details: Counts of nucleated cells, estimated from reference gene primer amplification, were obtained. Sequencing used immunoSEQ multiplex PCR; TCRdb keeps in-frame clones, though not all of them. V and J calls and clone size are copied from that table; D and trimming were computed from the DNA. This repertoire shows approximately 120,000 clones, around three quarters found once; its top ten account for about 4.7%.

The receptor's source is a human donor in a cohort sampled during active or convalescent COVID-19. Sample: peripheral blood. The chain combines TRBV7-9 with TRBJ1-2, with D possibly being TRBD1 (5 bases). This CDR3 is CASSLEGDYGYTF. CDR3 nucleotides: TGTGCCAGCAGCTTAGAAGGGGACTATGGCTACACCTTC.